What follows are 27 T cell receptor beta chains derived from one specimen sequenced in a study of identical twins. TCRdb re-derived calls from the 5' RACE reads in MiXCR, one entry per CDR3 protein. This table has some 500,000 distinct CDR3 sequences, approximately 22% appearing once. This sample also belongs to another study, concerning T cells expressing NK-cell markers.

Input material: CD4+ T cells sorted from blood. The receptors were sampled from a woman under 30 in good health.

V usage is TRBV5-1 and J usage is TRBJ2-1, with unresolved D. The V gene's germline CDR1 is SGHRS and CDR2 YFSETQ. This CDR3 is built from 13 residues. The V gene lost 5 bases and the J gene lost 9 bases, with 15 bases spanning the gap. The CDR3 region has the DNA TGCGCCAGCAGGTCTCAGCCGGGCTTTGAGCAGTTCTTC. This gives the protein CASRSQPGFEQFF.

This clonotype was seen a handful of times. The V call is TRBV24-1, the J call TRBJ2-1; D possibly corresponds to TRBD1 (5 bases). Trimming removed 9 bases from V and 3 bases from J, with 14 bases in between. This CDR3 region has 14 residues. Germline V gene data show CDR1 as KGHDR and CDR2 as SFDVKD. The CDR3 DNA reads as TGTGCCACCCCAAGGCCAGGGTTCTACAATGAGCAGTTCTTC. This sequence encodes CATPRPGFYNEQFF.

The V and J genes are TRBV29-1 and TRBJ2-3; D is perhaps TRBD1 or TRBD2 (6 bases each). V lost 4 bases to trimming and J lost 1 base, with 18 bases between them. Per germline, CDR1 SQVTM and CDR2 ANQGSEA. This CDR3 is built from 16 residues. The CDR3 sequence is CSVGSKGGRGTDTQYF. DNA of the CDR3: TGCAGCGTTGGCTCGAAGGGGGGTAGGGGCACAGATACGCAGTATTTT.

The rearrangement links TRBV6-5 to TRBJ2-1; D is unclear. Germline-derived CDR1 and CDR2 are MNHEY and SVGAGI. There are 12 residues in the CDR3. Trimming cost V 6 bases and J 3 bases, with 6 bases left between them. CDR3 sequence reads: CASSQRYNEQFF. The CDR3 DNA follows: TGTGCCAGCAGCCAGCGCTACAATGAGCAGTTCTTC.

This chain connects TRBV27 to TRBJ2-2; perhaps TRBD1 as D (6 bases). V was cut by 3 bases and J by 5 bases, with 13 bases left in between. The CDR3 loop spans 15 amino acids. CDR1 is MNHEY and CDR2 is SMNVEV in the germline V gene (reference sequence). This CDR3 is CASSFQGNPTGELFF. The CDR3 DNA follows: TGTGCCAGCAGTTTTCAGGGGAACCCTACCGGGGAGCTGTTTTTT.

The CDR3 spells CASKKTSTSTDTQYF. The CDR3 DNA follows: TGTGCCAGCAAGAAGACTTCCACTAGCACAGATACGCAGTATTTT. The rearrangement joins TRBV6-1 to TRBJ2-3, with no clear D. Trimming cost V 7 bases and J 0 bases, with 14 bases left between them. The length of the CDR3 is 15 residues. Per germline, CDR1 MNHNS and CDR2 SASEGT.

The chain uses TRBV5-1 and TRBJ2-2; tentative D call: TRBD2 (6 bases). Germline CDR1 reads SGHRS; CDR2 reads YFSETQ. V was shortened by 7 bases and J by 5 bases, with 18 bases between the two germline ends. The CDR3 spans 15 residues. The DNA for the CDR3 is TGCGCCAGCGAAATAGGAGGGACGGGGACCGGGGAGCTGTTTTTT. This translates into CASEIGGTGTGELFF.

This clonotype occurred once. This chain joins TRBV3-1 and TRBJ2-1; 9 positions agree with TRBD2. The CDR3 is 16 amino acids. The germline V gene has CDR1 LGHDT and CDR2 YNNKEL (reference sequence). After removal of 1 base from V and 3 bases from J, the junction contained 4 bases not matched to a gene. CDR3 loop: CASSQGTSDVYNEQFF. The DNA for the CDR3 is TGTGCCAGCAGCCAAGGGACTAGCGATGTCTACAATGAGCAGTTCTTC.

This clonotype has a handful of counts. V usage is TRBV29-1 and J usage is TRBJ2-5; maybe TRBD2 (5 bases). The V end lost 3 bases, the J end lost 4 bases, and 12 bases lay between the germline ends. The V gene's germline CDR1 is SQVTM and CDR2 ANQGSEA. The length of the CDR3 is 13 residues. Here the CDR3 reads CSVEGRRRETQYF. The CDR3 nucleotides are TGCAGCGTTGAGGGCCGGAGGAGAGAGACCCAGTACTTC.

With regard to this clonotype: A much larger clone differs by one base, so this may be a read error. V and J are TRBV5-1 and TRBJ1-6; TRBD1 matches at 9 bases. CDR3 length equals 14 residues. Germline-derived CDR1 and CDR2 are SGHRS and YFSETQ. CDR3: CASTEGQGGSPFHF. CDR3 coding DNA: TGCGCCAGCACCGAGGGACAGGGCGGTTCACCCTTCCACTTT.

This clonotype was observed a handful of times. V gene TRBV3-1 combines with J gene TRBJ1-1, with D perhaps matching TRBD1 (6 bases). The CDR3 runs to 15 residues. The ends were cut back, 2 bases at V and 1 base at J, with 11 bases in the middle. Germline V gene lookup returns CDR1 LGHDT and CDR2 YNNKEL (reference sequence). CDR3 region: CASSQKDRGNTEAFF. CDR3 nucleotides: TGTGCCAGCAGCCAAAAGGACAGAGGGAACACTGAAGCTTTCTTT.

This clonotype was counted a few times. The rearrangement uses TRBV12-3 or TRBV12-4 and TRBJ2-1, with unresolved D. This CDR3 has 15 amino acids. Trimming removed 6 bases from V and 0 bases from J, with 12 bases in between. The CDR3 loop reads CASSLAISSYNEQFF. The CDR3 region has the DNA TGTGCCAGCAGCCTCGCCATAAGCTCCTACAATGAGCAGTTCTTC.

This clonotype was seen only a few times. The chain joins TRBV12-3 or TRBV12-4 to TRBJ2-6, with D uncertain. The ends were cut back, 3 bases at V and 0 bases at J, with 6 bases in the middle. The CDR3 is made up of 15 amino acids. The CDR3 DNA follows: TGTGCCAGCAGTTTCCGGATCTCTGGGGCCAACGTCCTGACTTTC. Translating gives CASSFRISGANVLTF.

This sequence joins TRBV5-5 and TRBJ2-7; tentative D call: TRBD1 (6 bases). The germline V gene encodes CDR1 SGHKS and CDR2 YYEKEE (reference sequence). V lost 3 bases and J 9 bases, leaving 25 bases between the germline ends. CDR3 length: 16 amino acids. The CDR3 sequence: CASSSTGGVQGRGQYF. DNA for the CDR3: TGTGCCAGCAGCTCGACCGGTGGCGTACAGGGTCGGGGGCAGTACTTC.

J is TRBJ2-7 and V is TRBV5-1; 12 positions agree with TRBD2. Germline-derived CDR1 and CDR2 are SGHRS and YFSETQ. CDR3 size: 15 residues. The V gene end was trimmed by 4 bases and the J gene end by 2 bases; junction bases not matched to a gene: 4. This CDR3 reads CASSVRLAGAYEQYF. The CDR3 coding sequence is TGCGCCAGCAGCGTGCGACTAGCGGGGGCCTACGAGCAGTACTTC.

The chain carries TRBV24-1 and TRBJ2-4; D possibly corresponds to TRBD1 (5 bases). The CDR3 consists of 13 residues. With 2 bases removed from V and 15 bases from J, the gap between germline ends came to 16 bases. The germline V gene has CDR1 KGHDR and CDR2 SFDVKD. CDR3 nucleotides: TGTGCCACCAGTGATTGCAGGGCATCGAGCTCGTACTTC. This codes for CATSDCRASSSYF.

This sequence joins TRBV7-7 and TRBJ2-1, with 10 bases aligning to TRBD2. The V and J ends lost 1 base and 0 bases, in that order; junction bases with no gene match: 9. The germline gives CDR1 SSHAT, CDR2 FNYEAQ (reference sequence). This CDR3 spans 19 amino acids. CDR3 coding DNA: TGTGCCAGCAGCTTAGGGGTGGGACTAGCGTCGAGCTCCTACAATGAGCAGTTCTTC. Amino acids: CASSLGVGLASSSYNEQFF.

The sample holds a few counts of this clonotype. The chain has TRBV20-1 and TRBJ1-1; D not certain. CDR1 and CDR2 from the germline V gene are DFQATT and SNEGSKA (reference sequence). CDR3 length equals 12 residues. V was cut by 7 bases and J by 1 base, with 10 bases left in between. The CDR3 DNA reads TGCAGTGGTAGTGTAGGGAACACTGAAGCTTTCTTT. Protein: CSGSVGNTEAFF.

This clonotype has at least ten counts. V usage is TRBV20-1 and J usage is TRBJ1-5; D unresolved. The CDR3 consists of 12 residues. From germline, CDR1 is DFQATT and CDR2 SNEGSKA (reference sequence). The V end lost 3 bases, the J end lost 0 bases, and 3 bases lay between the germline ends. This CDR3 is CSASYSNQPQHF. The CDR3 DNA is TGCAGTGCTAGTTATAGCAATCAGCCCCAGCATTTT.

The genes are TRBV5-1 and TRBJ2-3; 7 nucleotides agree with TRBD2. Trimming cost V 0 bases and J 5 bases; bases outside gene matches: 9. Germline CDR1 and CDR2: SGHRS and YFSETQ. This CDR3 has 16 amino acids. CDR3: CASSLGEGPVRDTQYF. The CDR3 DNA reads TGCGCCAGCAGCTTGGGGGAGGGCCCTGTTAGAGATACGCAGTATTTT.

The V call is TRBV29-1, the J call TRBJ2-3; TRBD1 is a possible D gene (5 bases). With 4 bases removed from V and 4 bases from J, the gap between germline ends came to 15 bases. Germline V gene sequence: CDR1 SQVTM, CDR2 ANQGSEA. CDR3 length equals 14 residues. CDR3 DNA sequence: TGCAGCGTTGCAAGACAGACCTCCGCAGATACGCAGTATTTT. Residues: CSVARQTSADTQYF.

This clonotype was detected a few times. This rearrangement joins TRBV7-6 to TRBJ2-7; 10 nucleotides line up with TRBD2. Germline trimming cut 5 bases from V and 7 bases from J; bases unmatched to any gene: 11. This CDR3 is 15 amino acids long. Germline V CDR1 and CDR2: SGHVS, FNYEAQ. The CDR3 region is CASSAGTSDLAEQYF. CDR3 sequence (DNA): TGTGCCAGCAGCGCCGGGACTAGCGACCTCGCTGAGCAGTACTTC.

This clonotype was counted only a few times. The rearrangement joins TRBV20-1 to TRBJ1-1; a weak D match, TRBD1 (6 bases). Germline CDR1 is DFQATT and CDR2 is SNEGSKA (reference sequence). This CDR3 has 13 residues. Trimming took off 6 bases at V and 0 bases at J, with 11 bases between the two ends. This chain's CDR3 is CSAKTGMNTEAFF. CDR3 DNA: TGCAGTGCCAAGACAGGTATGAACACTGAAGCTTTCTTT.

This clonotype showed up just a few times. The chain couples TRBV10-3 to TRBJ2-5, with D possibly TRBD1 on 6 matching bases. This CDR3 comprises 13 residues. Germline CDR1 reads ENHRY; CDR2 reads SYGVKD. V dropped 6 bases and J dropped 0 bases, with 8 bases sitting between them. The CDR3 protein is CAISRDNQETQYF. CDR3 DNA: TGTGCCATCAGCAGGGACAACCAAGAGACCCAGTACTTC.

The chain couples TRBV20-1 to TRBJ2-7; 13 nucleotides match TRBD2. V lost 0 bases to trimming and J lost 5 bases; unmatched junction nucleotides: 7. Germline V gene lookup returns CDR1 DFQATT and CDR2 SNEGSKA (reference sequence). The CDR3 runs 16 residues. Here the CDR3 DNA reads TGCAGTGCTAGAGAAACTAGCGGGAGGGCCTTAAACGAGCAGTACTTC. This sequence encodes CSARETSGRALNEQYF.

This clonotype appeared a few times. The genes are TRBV10-3 and TRBJ1-2, with 8 bases aligning to TRBD1. The junction had 4 bases not matched to a gene; V was cut back by 7 bases and J by 6 bases. The CDR3 has 12 residues. CDR1 and CDR2 (germline): ENHRY, SYGVKD. Here the CDR3 reads CAITQTGDGYTF. The CDR3, as DNA: TGTGCCATCACTCAGACAGGGGATGGCTACACCTTC.

This clonotype was observed a few times. The V and J genes are TRBV3-1 and TRBJ2-5; D is ambiguous. The CDR3 is made up of 15 amino acids. Germline V lookup: CDR1 LGHDT, CDR2 YNNKEL (reference sequence). The V gene lost 0 bases and the J gene lost 3 bases, with 11 bases spanning the gap. This CDR3 is CASSQDRILEETQYF. The CDR3 DNA is TGTGCCAGCAGCCAAGACCGGATCCTTGAAGAGACCCAGTACTTC.